This T cell receptor beta chain was obtained from a study of blood T cell repertoires in COVID-19. Study-wide background: Researchers got acute and convalescent COVID-19 samples from the United States, Italy and Spain. T cells, B-cell-depleted T cells, or PBMCs provided the cDNA or gDNA that served as material.

Trimming shortened V by 3 bases and J by 9 bases, and 12 bases separated the two germline ends. The CDR3 has 13 amino acids. Germline V lookup: CDR1 GTSNPN, CDR2 SVGIG (reference sequence). Original processing notes: By means of reference gene primer amplification, nucleated cell counts were estimated. Only in-frame clones appear in the TCRdb table, and some are missing; sequencing was by immunoSEQ multiplex PCR. V and J calls and clone size are as listed in that table; D and trimming were resolved from the DNA. The sample lists 200,000 to 300,000 clones, over 70% occurring once. Sequences were obtained from peripheral blood. This clonotype was sampled from a woman in her forties who had recovered from COVID-19. J is TRBJ1-6 and V is TRBV30; D is perhaps TRBD1 (6 bases). The CDR3 region is CAWRAGAGSPLHF. The CDR3, as DNA: TGTGCCTGGAGGGCGGGGGCTGGTTCACCCCTCCACTTT.